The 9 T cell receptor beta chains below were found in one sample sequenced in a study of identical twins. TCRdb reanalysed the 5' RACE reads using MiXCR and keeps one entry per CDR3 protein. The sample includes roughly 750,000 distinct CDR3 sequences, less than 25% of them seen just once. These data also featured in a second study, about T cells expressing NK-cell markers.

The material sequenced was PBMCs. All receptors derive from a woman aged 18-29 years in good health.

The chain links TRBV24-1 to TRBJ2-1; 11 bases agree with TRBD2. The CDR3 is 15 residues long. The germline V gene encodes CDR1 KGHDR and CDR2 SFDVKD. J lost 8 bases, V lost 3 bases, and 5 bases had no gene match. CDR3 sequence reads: CATSDLAGGRYEQFF. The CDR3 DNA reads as TGTGCCACCAGTGATCTAGCGGGGGGCCGATATGAGCAGTTCTTC.

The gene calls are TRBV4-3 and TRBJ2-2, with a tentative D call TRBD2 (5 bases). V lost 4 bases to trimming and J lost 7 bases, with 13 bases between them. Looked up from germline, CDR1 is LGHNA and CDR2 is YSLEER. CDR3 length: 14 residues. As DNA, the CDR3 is TGCGCCAGCAGCCCACTAGAAGGAGTCGGGGAGCTGTTTTTT. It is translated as CASSPLEGVGELFF.

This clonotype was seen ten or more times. CDR3 DNA: TGCAGTGCCCCCCCAAGTCGAGTCGGGCCCTACGAGCAGTACTTC. It codes for CSAPPSRVGPYEQYF. The rearrangement joins TRBV20-1 to TRBJ2-7, with no clear D. Between the trimmed V and J ends, which lost 6 bases and 2 bases, there was a span of 20 bases. Germline CDR1 DFQATT, CDR2 SNEGSKA (reference sequence). The CDR3 spans 15 residues.

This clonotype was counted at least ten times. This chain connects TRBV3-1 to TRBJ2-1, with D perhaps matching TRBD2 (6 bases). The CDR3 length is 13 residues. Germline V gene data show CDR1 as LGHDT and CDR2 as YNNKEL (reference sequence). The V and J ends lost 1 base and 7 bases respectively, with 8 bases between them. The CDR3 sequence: CASSQGAGNEQFF. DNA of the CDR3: TGTGCCAGCAGCCAAGGGGCGGGGAATGAGCAGTTCTTC.

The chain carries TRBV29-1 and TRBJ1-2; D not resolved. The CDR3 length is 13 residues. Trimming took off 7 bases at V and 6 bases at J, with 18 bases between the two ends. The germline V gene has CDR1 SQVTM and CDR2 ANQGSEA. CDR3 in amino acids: CSALTGPRNGYTF. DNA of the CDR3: TGCAGCGCCCTGACGGGCCCGCGAAATGGCTACACCTTC.

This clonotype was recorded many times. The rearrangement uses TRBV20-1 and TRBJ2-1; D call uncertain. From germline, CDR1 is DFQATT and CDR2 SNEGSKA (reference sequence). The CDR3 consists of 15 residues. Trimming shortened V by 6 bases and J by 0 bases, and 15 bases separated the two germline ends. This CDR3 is CSAYVGARSYNEQFF. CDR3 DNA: TGCAGTGCCTATGTAGGAGCCCGCTCCTACAATGAGCAGTTCTTC.

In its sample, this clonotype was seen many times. The CDR3 sequence is CAISEKRESGSYNEQFF. The CDR3 DNA reads as TGTGCCATCAGTGAGAAGCGGGAGTCGGGATCCTACAATGAGCAGTTCTTC. The J gene is TRBJ2-1, the V gene TRBV10-3; 8 bases are shared with TRBD2. CDR1 and CDR2 (germline): ENHRY, SYGVKD. Trimming at V came to 2 bases and at J to 1 base, leaving 7 bases not matched to a gene. The CDR3 is 17 residues long.

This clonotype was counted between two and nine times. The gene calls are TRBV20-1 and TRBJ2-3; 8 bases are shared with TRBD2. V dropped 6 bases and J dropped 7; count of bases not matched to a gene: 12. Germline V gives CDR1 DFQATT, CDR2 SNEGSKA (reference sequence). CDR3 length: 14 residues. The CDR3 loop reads CSAYRPSGGYTQYF. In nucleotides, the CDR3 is TGCAGTGCCTATAGACCCAGCGGGGGTTATACGCAGTATTTT.

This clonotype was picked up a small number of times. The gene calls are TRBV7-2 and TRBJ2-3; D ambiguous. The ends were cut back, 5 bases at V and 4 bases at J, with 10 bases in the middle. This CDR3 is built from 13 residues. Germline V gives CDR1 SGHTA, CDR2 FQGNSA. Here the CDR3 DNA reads TGTGCCAGCAGCGCGTCTAGGCCAGATACGCAGTATTTT. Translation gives CASSASRPDTQYF.